Each of the 26 T cell receptor beta chains below was sequenced from the same sample in a study of blood T cell repertoires in COVID-19. This table comes from immunoSEQ multiplex PCR, and its TCRdb copy is limited to in-frame clones, with some not included. The sample has 100,000 to 120,000 clones, roughly 76% seen once. The sequenced sample was peripheral blood. Every receptor here comes from an older woman with acute or convalescent COVID-19.

V gene TRBV7-2 combines with J gene TRBJ1-2; tentative D call: TRBD1 (6 bases). The germline V gene has CDR1 SGHTA and CDR2 FQGNSA. The CDR3 has 14 amino acids. V was shortened by 1 base and J by 2 bases, with 8 bases between the two germline ends. CDR3 region: CASSLEQGNYGYTF. CDR3 nucleotide sequence: TGTGCCAGCAGCTTAGAACAGGGCAACTATGGCTACACCTTC.

The J gene is TRBJ1-6, the V gene TRBV5-1, with D maybe TRBD1 (6 bases). Germline V CDR1 and CDR2: SGHRS, YFSETQ. V was trimmed by 2 bases and J by 7 bases, leaving 10 bases between them. This CDR3 has 14 residues. CDR3 residues: CASSLDGQNSPLHF. CDR3 coding DNA: TGCGCCAGCAGCTTAGACGGACAGAATTCACCCCTCCACTTT.

The chain combines TRBV28 with TRBJ1-1, with a possible D match to TRBD1 (5 bases). The CDR3 contains 13 residues. Trimming took off 7 bases at V and 0 bases at J, with 9 bases between the two ends. The germline CDR1 and CDR2 sequences are MDHEN and SYDVKM. The CDR3 coding sequence is TGTGCCAGCACTCAAGGGGTGAACACTGAAGCTTTCTTT. Protein sequence: CASTQGVNTEAFF.

This clone was counted a few times. The chain is built from TRBV5-6 and TRBJ1-2; D possibly corresponds to TRBD1 (6 bases). This CDR3 has 12 residues. Germline assignment: CDR1 SGHDT and CDR2 YYEEEE. Trimming cost V 1 base and J 7 bases, with 8 bases left between them. The CDR3 protein is CASSLTGRGYTF. The CDR3 DNA reads as TGTGCCAGCAGCTTGACAGGGCGTGGCTACACCTTC.

The chain recombines TRBV2 with TRBJ2-6, with no clear D. V lost 3 bases and J lost 0, with 9 bases in between. This CDR3 has 16 residues. The germline CDR1 and CDR2 sequences are SNHLY and FYNNEI. The CDR3 is CASSDFLSSGANVLTF. CDR3 coding DNA: TGTGCCAGCAGTGATTTTTTGAGCTCTGGGGCCAACGTCCTGACTTTC.

The chain joins TRBV2 to TRBJ1-1; D is uncertain. CDR1 is SNHLY and CDR2 is FYNNEI in the germline V gene. The CDR3 contains 13 residues. V was cut by 5 bases and J by 4 bases, with 11 bases left in between. The DNA of the CDR3 is TGTGCCAGCAGTTATGCGGGTCCCACTGAAGCTTTCTTT. It translates to CASSYAGPTEAFF.

The chain employs TRBV5-4 and TRBJ1-3; D remains unclear. CDR3 length: 18 amino acids. The germline gives CDR1 SGHNT, CDR2 YYREEE (reference sequence). V shed 3 bases and J shed 0 bases, with 19 bases lying between them. In nucleotides, the CDR3 is TGTGCCAGCAGCTACTTAATCACCTCAGCGATCTCTGGAAACACCATATATTTT. Translation gives CASSYLITSAISGNTIYF.

The sample holds many counts of this clone. CDR3 sequence: CASSSSSGGALEQYF. CDR3 coding DNA: TGTGCCAGCAGCTCATCTAGCGGGGGGGCCCTCGAGCAGTACTTC. The V gene is TRBV3-1 (or the pseudogene TRBV3-2), the J gene TRBJ2-7; 12 bases fit TRBD2. Per germline, CDR1 LGHDT and CDR2 YNNKEL (reference sequence). The CDR3 sequence is 15 residues long. J was trimmed by 6 bases and V by 5 bases; bases with no gene match: 8.

J is TRBJ2-7 and V is TRBV5-1; 10 nucleotides line up with TRBD1. Germline lookup yields CDR1 SGHRS and CDR2 YFSETQ. The V and J ends lost 4 bases and 5 bases, in that order; junction bases with no gene match: 12. There are 16 residues in the CDR3. CDR3 loop: CASSPQPGQGLHEQYF. As DNA, the CDR3 is TGCGCCAGCAGCCCCCAACCGGGACAGGGGCTACACGAGCAGTACTTC.

The chain is built from TRBV18 and TRBJ1-2; 9 bases agree with TRBD1. The CDR3 has 13 residues. V was clipped by 6 bases and J by 2 bases; unmatched bases: 1. Germline CDR1 reads KGHSH; CDR2 reads LQKENI. CDR3 nucleotide sequence: TGTGCCAGCTCGGGGACAGGGAACTATGGCTACACCTTC. The encoded protein is CASSGTGNYGYTF.

J is TRBJ1-2 and V is TRBV2; a possible D gene is TRBD1 (6 bases). Germline loops: CDR1 SNHLY, CDR2 FYNNEI. With 5 bases removed from V and 8 bases from J, the gap between germline ends came to 12 bases. CDR3 length: 12 amino acids. CDR3 nucleotide sequence: TGTGCCAGCAGTTGGAACAGGGACGGCTACACCTTC. As protein: CASSWNRDGYTF.

The chain employs TRBV30 and TRBJ2-7; 7 bases align to TRBD1. Germline CDR1 reads GTSNPN; CDR2 reads SVGIG (reference sequence). J gave up 2 bases and V 3 bases, and 7 bases lay outside the gene matches. This CDR3 is 14 amino acids long. CDR3 nucleotide sequence: TGTGCCTGGAGAGTAAAGGGGGCTGCCTACGAGCAGTACTTC. It translates to CAWRVKGAAYEQYF.

V gene TRBV7-9 combines with J gene TRBJ2-7; D gene unclear. V gave up 2 bases and J gave up 7 bases, with 9 bases separating them. The CDR3 spans 12 residues. CDR1 is SEHNR, CDR2 FQNEAQ, per germline (reference sequence). The CDR3 loop is CASSLSAREQYF. The CDR3 bases are TGTGCCAGCAGCTTATCAGCGCGAGAGCAGTACTTC.

This rearrangement joins TRBV14 to TRBJ2-1; D remains ambiguous. The CDR3 is 13 residues long. V lost 0 bases and J 7 bases, leaving 7 bases between the germline ends. CDR1 and CDR2 (germline): SGHDN, FVKESK. Written as DNA, the CDR3 is TGTGCCAGCAGCCAAGACCGGTGGAATGAGCAGTTCTTC. It yields the protein CASSQDRWNEQFF.

The chain combines TRBV25-1 with TRBJ2-7, with TRBD1 matching 8 bases. Germline lookup yields CDR1 MGHDK and CDR2 SYGVNS. Unmatched junction bases numbered 3, after V lost 6 bases and J lost 2 bases. This CDR3 comprises 13 residues. CDR3 DNA sequence: TGTGCCAGCAGGGACAGGGAAACCTACGAGCAGTACTTC. As protein: CASRDRETYEQYF.

About this clone itself: Other DNA sequences in the sample encode the same CDR3. The rearrangement joins TRBV5-4 to TRBJ1-1; weak D call: TRBD1 (5 bases). CDR1 is SGHNT, CDR2 YYREEE, per germline (reference sequence). This CDR3 comprises 14 residues. Trimming cost V 0 bases and J 1 base, with 7 bases left between them. The CDR3 DNA follows: TGTGCCAGCAGCTTGGCCAGGGCGAACACTGAAGCTTTCTTT. This gives the protein CASSLARANTEAFF.

This clone has just a few counts. The chain combines TRBV11-2 with TRBJ1-1; 7 bases fit TRBD1. Germline V gene lookup returns CDR1 SGHAT and CDR2 FQNNGV. The CDR3 extends over 13 amino acids. V lost 2 bases and J lost 6; bases outside the gene matches: 3. The CDR3 is CASSLRGQAEAFF. As DNA, the CDR3 is TGTGCCAGCAGCTTAAGGGGGCAGGCTGAAGCTTTCTTT.

The rearrangement links TRBV25-1 to TRBJ1-6; no definite D call. Trimming removed 4 bases from V and 6 bases from J, with 7 bases in between. Germline CDR1 is MGHDK and CDR2 is SYGVNS. The CDR3 extends over 13 amino acids. The CDR3 protein is CASSVDFNSPLHF. CDR3 nucleotide sequence: TGTGCCAGCAGTGTGGACTTTAATTCACCCCTCCACTTT.

The chain joins TRBV5-1 to TRBJ1-2, with 7 bases lining up with TRBD1. Trimming took 5 bases from V and 0 from J; bases not matched to a gene: 10. There are 16 residues in the CDR3. CDR1 is SGHRS, CDR2 YFSETQ, per germline. The DNA for the CDR3 is TGCGCCAGCAGGCCAATACCGGGACAGACTAACTATGGCTACACCTTC. Its protein is CASRPIPGQTNYGYTF.

V is TRBV19 and J is TRBJ1-5, with no clear D. Trimming shortened V by 3 bases and J by 4 bases, and 13 bases separated the two germline ends. The CDR3 loop spans 15 amino acids. The germline gives CDR1 LNHDA, CDR2 SQIVND (reference sequence). The CDR3 coding sequence is TGTGCCAGTAGTATCCCAGAGAGGAGAAATCAGCCCCAGCATTTT. Amino acids: CASSIPERRNQPQHF.

The chain is built from TRBV6-1 and TRBJ1-2; tentative D call: TRBD1 (5 bases). Germline V gives CDR1 MNHNS, CDR2 SASEGT. Trimming shortened V by 3 bases and J by 6 bases, and 14 bases separated the two germline ends. This CDR3 is built from 14 residues. CDR3 amino acids: CASSERGNGDGYTF. CDR3 in DNA: TGTGCCAGCAGTGAGCGGGGGAACGGGGATGGCTACACCTTC.

CDR3 residues: CASSEYSLTGELFF. DNA for the CDR3: TGTGCCAGCAGTGAATATAGTCTTACCGGGGAGCTGTTTTTT. V and J are TRBV25-1 and TRBJ2-2; no clear D. CDR1 is MGHDK, CDR2 SYGVNS, per germline. The CDR3 contains 14 residues. V was clipped by 0 bases and J by 5 bases, with 7 bases between them.

The rearrangement links TRBV6-5 to TRBJ2-1; TRBD1 aligns across 8 bases. Germline CDR1 is MNHEY and CDR2 is SVGAGI. Trimming removed 6 bases from V and 8 bases from J; junction bases left unmatched: 9. The CDR3 covers 14 residues. This CDR3 reads CASRQGAFGYEQFF. The CDR3 DNA reads TGTGCCAGCAGGCAGGGGGCCTTTGGGTATGAGCAGTTCTTC.

Many counts were recorded for this clone. The rearrangement uses TRBV24-1 and TRBJ2-2; D perhaps matches TRBD1 (5 bases). CDR1 KGHDR and CDR2 SFDVKD come from the germline V gene. This CDR3 comprises 12 residues. Trimming shortened V by 5 bases and J by 10 bases, and 10 bases separated the two germline ends. CDR3 protein: CATSVRAEELFF. The DNA of the CDR3 is TGTGCCACCAGTGTCAGGGCGGAGGAGCTGTTTTTT.

The chain links TRBV2 to TRBJ2-2, with TRBD1 identical over 7 bases. Per germline, CDR1 SNHLY and CDR2 FYNNEI. This CDR3 region has 12 residues. J lost 7 bases, V lost 8 bases, and 4 bases had no gene match. The CDR3 coding sequence is TGTGCCAGCTCAGGGGGTGACGGGGAGCTGTTTTTT. This translates into CASSGGDGELFF.

The rearrangement links TRBV5-8 to TRBJ2-3; D is undetermined. The germline V gene has CDR1 SGHTS and CDR2 YDEGEE. CDR3 length: 12 amino acids. V was shortened by 4 bases and J by 5 bases, with 8 bases between the two germline ends. The CDR3 coding sequence is TGTGCCAGCAGCCCCTATGGAGATACGCAGTATTTT. Translated, it gives CASSPYGDTQYF.